This note documents a single T cell receptor (beta chain) sequence. The data are from a study of neoadjuvant anti-PD-1 for oral cavity cancer. V was clipped by 5 bases and J by 10 bases; unmatched bases: 18. The germline gives CDR1 LNHDA, CDR2 SQIVND (reference sequence). The CDR3 totals 17 residues. Measured with immunoSEQ multiplex PCR; TCRdb has only the in-frame clones, and not every one. The repertoire has about 14,000 clones, 66% of them found once; the top ten carry less than 2.5%. The sample was PBMCs, taken before nivolumab (anti-PD-1) treatment. The chain couples TRBV19 to TRBJ1-5, with 9 bases fitting TRBD1. The TCR comes from a person aged 35-79 years with oral cavity squamous cell carcinoma. The CDR3 loop is CASSPQDRGRLGGPQHF. In nucleotides, the CDR3 is TGTGCCAGTAGTCCTCAGGACAGGGGTCGGCTCGGAGGTCCCCAGCATTTT.